Listed below are T cell receptor beta chains from one sample, sequenced in a study of shared clonotypes between healthy human individuals. Produced via immunoSEQ multiplex PCR; TCRdb's table is partial and in-frame only. The sample contains 2 million to 2.5 million clones, under 95% of which appear only once. Sequenced input: naive CD4+ T cells from PBMCs. Receptors originate from a man aged 18-30 years in good health. Some clones in this sample may be carry-over from other donors' samples. Both conserved end residues are part of each CDR3. For some rows the clone size is stated as once, few or many, or as a class when expanded; others skip it.

TRBV19,NA,CASSLVGLGSTDTQYF
TRBV25-1,few,CASSESTVTEAFF
TRBV7-9,NA,CASSLGQGYQPQHF
TRBV5-1,NA,CASSWDRVGEKLFF
TRBV5-1,NA,CASTTGESGYTF
TRBV6-5,NA,CASSPTSASYNEQFF
TRBV5-1,NA,CASSPQTGDTEAFF
TRBV30,NA,CAWSALQRFAFF
TRBV5-4,NA,CASSSGGTVDNEQFF
TRBV2,NA,CASSVPGELFF
TRBV7-8,once,CASSLEGQGASDTQYF
TRBV2,NA,CASSGQGNYNEQFF
TRBV30,NA,CASGQALGSPLHF
TRBV4-1,NA,CASSQDIIAASGEYGYTF
TRBV28,NA,CASRRRASYNEQFF
TRBV28,NA,CASSIQGTPGEQYF
TRBV18,NA,CASSPITGQETQYF
TRBV7-9,NA,CASSRGADTTGELFF
TRBV5-1,NA,CASSPNTGLGAKNIQYF
TRBV30,NA,CAWKGRIAKNIQYF
TRBV4-2,once,CASSQDRGRVNTEAFF
TRBV30,NA,CAWSPGRSWQETQYF
TRBV6-6,NA,CASNLRGESSYNEQFF
TRBV5-1,NA,CASSPGVFTDTQYF
TRBV6-6,NA,CASSKDDYNEQFF
TRBV5-4,NA,CASSFKAGDLYEQYF
TRBV7-7,NA,CASSLGQANEQFF
TRBV5-8,NA,CASSPWVKVNTEAFF
TRBV6-5,NA,CASSSAGLGGNEQFF
TRBV28,once,CASAGYSNQPQHF
TRBV7-2,NA,CASSLGLAGETQYF
TRBV18,NA,CASSPFGTFNSGNTIYF
TRBV11-2,NA,CASSFSGSVYEQYF
TRBV5-1,NA,CASSSPGQVETGELFF
TRBV4-1,NA,CASSQEATDYYEQYF
TRBV5-1,NA,CASSFGGYNEQFF
TRBV19,NA,CASHRGSGANVLTF
TRBV9,NA,CASSARRGISDTGELFF
TRBV4-1,NA,CASSQDVPPYEQYF
TRBV28,once,CASSLWAPDYGYTF
TRBV6-5,NA,CASSYDGASGYTF
TRBV18,NA,CASSPPRGRAEETQYF
TRBV27,NA,CASSFSTGGVKTQYF
TRBV28,NA,CASSLAAVGANEQFF
TRBV4-3,NA,CASSPEGARYGYTF